The sequence of this TCR beta chain was determined in a study of immune evolution from preneoplasia to lung adenocarcinoma. Germline CDR1 SGHRS, CDR2 YFSETQ. This CDR3 has 16 residues. V shed 2 bases and J shed 0 bases, with 15 bases lying between them. Patients had resection in Japan or China between about 2013 and 2018. Repertoires were generated with immunoSEQ multiplex PCR, while TCRdb's copy carries only in-frame clones and drops some. The profile shows some 5,000 clones, approximately 79% of them singletons. The sequenced sample consisted of FFPE minimally invasive lung adenocarcinoma tissue. The J gene is TRBJ2-7, the V gene TRBV5-1; D unclear. This sequence was found in a person aged 50-75 years with lung adenocarcinoma. The CDR3: CASSLGSDGYSYEQYF. The CDR3 DNA reads TGCGCCAGCAGCTTAGGGTCCGACGGTTACTCCTACGAGCAGTACTTC.